This TCR beta chain was profiled in a study of radiotherapy plus CTLA-4 blockade in lung cancer. V trimming: 5 bases; J trimming: 8 bases; junction bases outside the gene matches: 20. CDR3 size: 19 residues. Germline V gene lookup returns CDR1 SGHRS and CDR2 YFSETQ. Assay: immunoSEQ multiplex PCR; the TCRdb copy retains only in-frame clones and omits some. The sample yields 75,000 to 100,000 clones, roughly 80% seen once. The sequenced sample was peripheral blood, obtained from a patient treated with radiotherapy plus ipilimumab. The V gene is TRBV5-1, the J gene TRBJ1-3, with TRBD1 matching over 12 bases. This receptor was taken from a human donor with non-small cell lung cancer who had a partial response to radiotherapy plus ipilimumab. The CDR3 reads CASRKAPGTGGAGGDTIYF. The CDR3 DNA is TGCGCCAGCAGGAAAGCCCCCGGGACAGGGGGCGCGGGGGGAGACACCATATATTTT. Together with reference TRBV5-1 and TRBJ1-3, the CDR3 gives the full variable domain: KAGVTQTPRYLIKTRGQQVTLSCSPISGHRSVSWYQQTPGQGLQFLFEYFSETQRNKGNFPGRFSGRQFSNSRSEMNVSTLELGDSALYLCASRKAPGTGGAGGDTIYFGEGSWLTVV.